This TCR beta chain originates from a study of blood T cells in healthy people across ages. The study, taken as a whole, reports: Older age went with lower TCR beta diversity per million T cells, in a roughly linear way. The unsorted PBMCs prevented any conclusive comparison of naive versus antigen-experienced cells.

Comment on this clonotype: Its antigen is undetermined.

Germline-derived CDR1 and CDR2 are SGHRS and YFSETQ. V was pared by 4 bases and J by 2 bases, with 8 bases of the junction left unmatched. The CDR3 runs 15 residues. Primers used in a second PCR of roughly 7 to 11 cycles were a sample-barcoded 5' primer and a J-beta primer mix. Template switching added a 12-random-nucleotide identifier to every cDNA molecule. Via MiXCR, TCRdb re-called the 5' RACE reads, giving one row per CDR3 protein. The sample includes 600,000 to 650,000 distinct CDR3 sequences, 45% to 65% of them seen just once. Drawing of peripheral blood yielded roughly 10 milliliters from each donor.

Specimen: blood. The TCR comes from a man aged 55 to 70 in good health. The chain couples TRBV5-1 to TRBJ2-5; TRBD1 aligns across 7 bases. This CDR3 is CASSRDRESQETQYF. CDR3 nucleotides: TGCGCCAGCAGCCGCGACAGGGAATCGCAAGAGACCCAGTACTTC.